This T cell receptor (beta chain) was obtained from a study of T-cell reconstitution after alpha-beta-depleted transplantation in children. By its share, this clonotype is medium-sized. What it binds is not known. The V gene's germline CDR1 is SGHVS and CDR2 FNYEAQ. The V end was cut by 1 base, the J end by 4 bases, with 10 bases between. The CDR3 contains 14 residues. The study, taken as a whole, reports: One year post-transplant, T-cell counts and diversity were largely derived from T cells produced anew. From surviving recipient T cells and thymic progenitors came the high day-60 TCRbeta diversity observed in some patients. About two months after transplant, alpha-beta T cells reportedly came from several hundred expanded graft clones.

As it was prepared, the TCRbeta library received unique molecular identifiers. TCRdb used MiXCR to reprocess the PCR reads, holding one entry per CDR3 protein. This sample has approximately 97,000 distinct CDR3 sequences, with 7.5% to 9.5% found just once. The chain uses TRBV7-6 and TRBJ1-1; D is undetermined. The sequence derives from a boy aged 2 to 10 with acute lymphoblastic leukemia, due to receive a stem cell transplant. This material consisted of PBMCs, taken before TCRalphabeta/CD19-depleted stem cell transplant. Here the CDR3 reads CASSLGGESTEAFF. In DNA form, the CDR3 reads TGTGCCAGCAGCTTAGGTGGCGAGAGCACTGAAGCTTTCTTT.